The 19 T cell receptor beta chains given below trace back to one sample, sequenced in a study of molecular identifiers for immune sequencing clone quantification. TCRdb fed the PCR reads into MiXCR, producing one record per CDR3 protein. Seen here are about 640,000 distinct CDR3 sequences, just under 20% observed once, and the top ten hold roughly 0.83%. Sequenced: naive CD8+ T cells from blood, with Jurkat cell RNA spiked in. The subset is: FACS-sorted CD8+CD4-CCR7+CD45RA+ naive T cells. The receptors come from a human donor in good health. Some libraries in this study had Jurkat cell RNA spiked in.

With respect to this clonotype: The CDR3 does not close with the conserved phenylalanine or tryptophan, likely indicating a read error. This sequence joins TRBV2 and TRBJ2-3, with TRBD2 identical over 13 bases. Trimming removed 4 bases from V and 2 bases from J; junction bases left unmatched: 6. Germline V gene sequence: CDR1 SNHLY, CDR2 FYNNEI. This CDR3 has 17 residues. The CDR3 nucleotides are TGTGCCAGCAGTGTAGGACTAGCGGGGGTTACCACAGATACGCAGTATATT. Translated: CASSVGLAGVTTDTQYI.

This clonotype was counted ten times or more. The V gene is TRBV20-1, the J gene TRBJ2-7, with a weak D call TRBD1 (6 bases). The ends were cut back, 7 bases at V and 0 bases at J, with 13 bases in the middle. The CDR3 has 13 amino acids. The V gene's germline CDR1 is DFQATT and CDR2 SNEGSKA (reference sequence). DNA for the CDR3: TGCAGTGATCGAGACAGGAGCTCCTACGAGCAGTACTTC. This gives the protein CSDRDRSSYEQYF.

This clonotype was recorded a few times. The chain links TRBV20-1 to TRBJ2-1; 7 bases fit TRBD1. This CDR3 is built from 16 residues. V lost 6 bases to trimming and J lost 0 bases; unmatched junction nucleotides: 11. Germline V CDR1 and CDR2: DFQATT, SNEGSKA (reference sequence). In DNA form, the CDR3 reads TGCAGTGCCCCGAACCCGCCAGGGGGCTCCTACAATGAGCAGTTCTTC. This sequence encodes CSAPNPPGGSYNEQFF.

This clonotype occurred many times. This chain links TRBV7-9 with TRBJ2-3, with a tentative D call TRBD2 (6 bases). CDR3 size: 16 residues. The V and J ends lost 6 bases and 4 bases respectively, with 20 bases between them. Germline values: CDR1 SEHNR, CDR2 FQNEAQ (reference sequence). CDR3 loop: CASSFPPGVVADTQYF. DNA of the CDR3: TGTGCCAGCAGTTTCCCGCCGGGGGTGGTTGCAGATACGCAGTATTTT.

This rearrangement joins TRBV12-3 or TRBV12-4 to TRBJ2-7; D gene uncertain. The CDR3 contains 12 residues. V was cut by 4 bases and J by 4 bases, with 8 bases left in between. The CDR3 nucleotides are TGTGCCAGCAGTTCTATTGTTTACGAGCAGTACTTC. Amino acids: CASSSIVYEQYF.

This clonotype occurred many times. The V call is TRBV27, the J call TRBJ1-6; D ambiguous. Trimming shortened V by 0 bases and J by 8 bases, and 11 bases separated the two germline ends. Per the germline V gene, CDR1 is MNHEY and CDR2 is SMNVEV (reference sequence). This CDR3 has 15 residues. CDR3 nucleotides: TGTGCCAGCAGTTTATCGTCGCTCGAACATTCACCCCTCCACTTT. It translates to CASSLSSLEHSPLHF.

This clonotype was counted ten times or more. V usage is TRBV10-3 and J usage is TRBJ2-3; 7 bases are shared with TRBD2. CDR3 length: 16 amino acids. Germline lookup yields CDR1 ENHRY and CDR2 SYGVKD. The V gene end was trimmed by 3 bases and the J gene end by 2 bases; junction bases not matched to a gene: 8. The CDR3 loop is CAISDESGANTDTQYF. The DNA of the CDR3 is TGTGCCATCAGTGATGAAAGCGGGGCGAACACAGATACGCAGTATTTT.

The chain recombines TRBV5-3 with TRBJ2-3, with 7 nucleotides matching TRBD1. TRBV5-3 is annotated as an ORF whose role is uncertain. The J segment lost 6 bases and the V segment lost 3 bases, leaving 19 bases of the junction unmatched. This CDR3 has 18 amino acids. The CDR3 DNA is TGTGCCAGAAGCTCTAGGACAGGAGGAACCTTTCCAGTGGATACGCAGTATTTT. This sequence encodes CARSSRTGGTFPVDTQYF.

This clonotype was seen more than once but under ten times. The CDR3 reads CAWSMGVGGSMETQYF. The CDR3 nucleotides are TGTGCCTGGAGTATGGGGGTGGGCGGGAGCATGGAGACCCAGTACTTC. The chain joins TRBV30 to TRBJ2-5, with TRBD2 identical over 7 bases. The ends lost 2 bases at V and 5 bases at J; junction bases unmatched: 14. Per germline, CDR1 GTSNPN and CDR2 SVGIG (reference sequence). The CDR3 consists of 16 residues. Filled out from reference TRBV30 and TRBJ2-5, the complete variable domain reads SQTIHQWPATLVQPVGSPLSLECTVEGTSNPNLYWYRQAAGRGLQLLFYSVGIGQISSEVPQNLSASRPQDRQFILSSKKLLLSDSGFYLCAWSMGVGGSMETQYFGPGTRLLVL.

This clonotype was seen more than once but under ten times. The CDR3 carries no conserved terminal phenylalanine or tryptophan, so it likely arises from a read error. This chain links TRBV5-1 with TRBJ1-1; D unresolved. CDR1 is SGHRS and CDR2 is YFSETQ in the germline V gene. V was clipped by 0 bases and J by 3 bases, with 12 bases between them. CDR3 size: 15 residues. The CDR3 region is CASSLGAAGDTEAFY. CDR3 nucleotide sequence: TGCGCCAGCAGCTTGGGGGCGGCCGGGGACACTGAAGCTTTCTAT.

This clonotype has just a few counts. The chain employs TRBV6-2 or TRBV6-3 and TRBJ2-3, with D perhaps TRBD1 (6 bases). Deletions cut 6 bases from V and 4 bases from J, with 23 bases between. CDR1 and CDR2 (germline): MNHEY, SVGEGT. CDR3 size: 17 residues. DNA for the CDR3: TGTGCCAGCAGGGATACCGAGACAGGAATCAGCGCAGATACGCAGTATTTT. This encodes CASRDTETGISADTQYF.

This clonotype was detected only a few times. The V gene is TRBV3-2, the J gene TRBJ2-3; no DNA check was done on the table's D call, TRBD2. TRBV3-2 is annotated as a pseudogene. The CDR3 is 18 amino acids. The CDR3 region is CASSPSLTSGTGTDTQYF. In DNA form, the CDR3 reads TGTGCCAGCAGCCCCAGCCTGACTAGCGGGACTGGCACAGATACGCAGTATTTT.

This clonotype was found many times. V gene TRBV7-9 combines with J gene TRBJ2-7, with D uncertain. V was cut by 5 bases and J by 5 bases, with 13 bases left in between. The germline V gene encodes CDR1 SEHNR and CDR2 FQNEAQ (reference sequence). This CDR3 comprises 13 residues. This chain's CDR3 is CASSPLAAHEQYF. CDR3 coding DNA: TGTGCCAGCAGCCCGCTGGCTGCGCACGAGCAGTACTTC.

This clonotype was counted only a few times. The V gene is TRBV11-2, the J gene TRBJ2-1; 9 positions agree with TRBD2. V shed 1 base, J shed 7 bases, and the junction held 11 bases outside the gene matches. This CDR3 spans 17 amino acids. The germline gives CDR1 SGHAT, CDR2 FQNNGV. CDR3 protein: CASSLGAVGAGGNEQFF. DNA of the CDR3: TGTGCCAGCAGCTTAGGGGCAGTTGGGGCGGGGGGGAATGAGCAGTTCTTC. The complete variable domain, with remaining parts taken from reference TRBV11-2 and TRBJ2-1, reads EAGVAQSPRYKIIEKRQSVAFWCNPISGHATLYWYQQILGQGPKLLIQFQNNGVVDDSQLPKDRFSAERLKGVDSTLKIQPAKLEDSAVYLCASSLGAVGAGGNEQFFGPGTRLTVL.

This clonotype was picked up many times. The chain employs TRBV12-3 or TRBV12-4 and TRBJ1-5, with TRBD1 identical over 7 bases. The CDR3 has 12 amino acids. The J segment lost 9 bases and the V segment lost 5 bases, leaving 4 bases of the junction unmatched. In nucleotides, the CDR3 is TGTGCCAGCAGTCTAGGGGGCAGGCCCCAGCATTTT. This sequence encodes CASSLGGRPQHF.

This clonotype came up a few times. The gene calls are TRBV7-9 and TRBJ2-1, with no clear D. The germline V and J ends were trimmed by 3 bases and 3 bases, with 12 bases remaining between them. Per the germline V gene, CDR1 is SEHNR and CDR2 is FQNEAQ (reference sequence). The CDR3 sequence is 15 residues long. The DNA of the CDR3 is TGTGCCAGCAGCTTCCATCTCGGCGGCTACAATGAGCAGTTCTTC. It is translated as CASSFHLGGYNEQFF.

In the case of this clonotype: Since a much larger clone is just one base distant, this may be a read error. The rearrangement joins TRBV2 to TRBJ1-1; maybe TRBD1 (5 bases). The CDR3 is 14 amino acids. CDR1 is SNHLY and CDR2 is FYNNEI in the germline V gene. The V gene lost 4 bases and the J gene lost 4 bases, with 13 bases spanning the gap. The CDR3 region has the DNA TGTGCCAGCAGTGTGGGGGGGGACTGCACTGAAGCTTTCTTT. It yields the protein CASSVGGDCTEAFF.

In this sample, this clonotype turned up many times. J is TRBJ1-1 and V is TRBV7-9, with D possibly matching TRBD1 (6 bases). The CDR3 length is 14 residues. Trimming cost V 5 bases and J 5 bases, with 15 bases left between them. CDR1 and CDR2 (germline): SEHNR, FQNEAQ (reference sequence). CDR3 sequence: CASSPQGYDTEAFF. CDR3 sequence (DNA): TGTGCCAGCAGCCCTCAGGGGTACGATACTGAAGCTTTCTTT.

This clonotype has a count of ten or more. This rearrangement joins TRBV29-1 to TRBJ2-5; 12 bases are shared with TRBD2. This CDR3 is 16 amino acids long. V lost 7 bases to trimming and J lost 1 base; unmatched junction nucleotides: 10. CDR1 and CDR2 from the germline V gene are SQVTM and ANQGSEA. Here the CDR3 DNA reads TGCAGCGCAGGACTAGCGGGGACCACCTTCCAAGAGACCCAGTACTTC. It specifies CSAGLAGTTFQETQYF.